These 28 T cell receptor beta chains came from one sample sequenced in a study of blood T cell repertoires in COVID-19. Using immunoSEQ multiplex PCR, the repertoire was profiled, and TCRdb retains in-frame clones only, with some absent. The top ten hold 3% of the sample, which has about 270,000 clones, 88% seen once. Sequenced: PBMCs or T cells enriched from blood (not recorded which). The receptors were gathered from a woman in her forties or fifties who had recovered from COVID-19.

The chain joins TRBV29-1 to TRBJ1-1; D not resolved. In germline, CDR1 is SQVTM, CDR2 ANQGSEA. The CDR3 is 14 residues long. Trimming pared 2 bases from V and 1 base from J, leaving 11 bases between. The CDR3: CSVERRQANTEAFF. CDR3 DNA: TGCAGCGTTGAACGTCGGCAGGCGAACACTGAAGCTTTCTTT.

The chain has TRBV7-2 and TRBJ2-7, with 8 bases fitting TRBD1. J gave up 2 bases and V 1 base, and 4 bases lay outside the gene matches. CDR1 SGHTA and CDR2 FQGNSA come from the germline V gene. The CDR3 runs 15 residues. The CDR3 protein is CASSLGTGSPYEQYF. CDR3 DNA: TGTGCCAGCAGCTTAGGGACAGGGAGTCCCTACGAGCAGTACTTC.

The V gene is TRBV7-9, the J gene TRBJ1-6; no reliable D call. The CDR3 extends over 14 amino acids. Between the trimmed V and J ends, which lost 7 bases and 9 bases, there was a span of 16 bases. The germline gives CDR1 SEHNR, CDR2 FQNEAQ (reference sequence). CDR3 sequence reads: CASNRLEGLSPLHF. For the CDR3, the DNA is TGTGCCAGCAACCGGTTGGAGGGTCTTTCACCCCTCCACTTT.

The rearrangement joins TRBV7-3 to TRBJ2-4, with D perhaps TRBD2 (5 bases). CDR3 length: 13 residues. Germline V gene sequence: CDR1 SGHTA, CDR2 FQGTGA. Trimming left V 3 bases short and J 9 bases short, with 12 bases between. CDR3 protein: CASSFDSGGIQYF. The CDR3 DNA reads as TGTGCCAGCAGCTTCGACTCCGGAGGCATTCAGTACTTC.

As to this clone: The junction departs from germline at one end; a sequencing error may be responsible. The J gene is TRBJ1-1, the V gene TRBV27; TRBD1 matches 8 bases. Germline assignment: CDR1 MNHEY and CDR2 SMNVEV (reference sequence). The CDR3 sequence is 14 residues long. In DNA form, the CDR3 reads TGTGCCAGCAGTTTTCAAACAGGGGGGAGGGAGCCGGTCTTT. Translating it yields CASSFQTGGREPVF.

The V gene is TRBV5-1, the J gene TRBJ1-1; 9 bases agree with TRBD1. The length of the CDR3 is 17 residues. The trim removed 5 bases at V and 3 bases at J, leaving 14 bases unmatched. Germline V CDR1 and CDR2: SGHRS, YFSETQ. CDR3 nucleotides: TGCGCCAGCAGTCGGGGCTTAACAGGGGGCCTAGACACTGAAGCTTTCTTT. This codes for CASSRGLTGGLDTEAFF.

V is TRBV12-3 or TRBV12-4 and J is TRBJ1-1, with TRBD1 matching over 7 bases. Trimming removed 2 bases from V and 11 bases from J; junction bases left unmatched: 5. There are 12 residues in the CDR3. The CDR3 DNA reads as TGTGCCAGCAGTTTAAGGGGGCGCTTGGCTTTCTTT. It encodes CASSLRGRLAFF.

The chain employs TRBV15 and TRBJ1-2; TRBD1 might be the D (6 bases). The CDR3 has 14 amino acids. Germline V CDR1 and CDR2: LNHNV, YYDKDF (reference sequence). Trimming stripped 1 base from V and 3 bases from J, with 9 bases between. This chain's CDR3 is CATSRGQDYYGYTF. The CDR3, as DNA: TGTGCCACCAGCAGAGGACAGGACTACTATGGCTACACCTTC.

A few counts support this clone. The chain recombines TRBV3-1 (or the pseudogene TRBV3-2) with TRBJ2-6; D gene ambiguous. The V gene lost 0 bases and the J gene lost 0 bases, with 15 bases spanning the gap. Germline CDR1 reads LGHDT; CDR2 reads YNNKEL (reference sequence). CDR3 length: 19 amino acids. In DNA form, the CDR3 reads TGTGCCAGCAGCCAAGAGGGCCCCTTAGTTAACTCTGGGGCCAACGTCCTGACTTTC. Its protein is CASSQEGPLVNSGANVLTF.

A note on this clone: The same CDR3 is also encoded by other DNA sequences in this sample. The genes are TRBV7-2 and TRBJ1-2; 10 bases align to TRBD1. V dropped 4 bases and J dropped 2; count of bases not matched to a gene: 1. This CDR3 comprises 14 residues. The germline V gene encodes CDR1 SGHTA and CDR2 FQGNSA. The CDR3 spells CASSSGQGNYGYTF. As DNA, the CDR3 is TGTGCCAGCAGCTCGGGACAGGGGAACTATGGCTACACCTTC.

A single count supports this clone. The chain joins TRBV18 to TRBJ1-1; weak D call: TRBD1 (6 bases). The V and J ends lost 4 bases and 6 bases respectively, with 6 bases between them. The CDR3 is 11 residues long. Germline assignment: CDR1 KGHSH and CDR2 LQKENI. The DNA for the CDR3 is TGTGCCAGCTCACAGGGGGCTGAAGCTTTCTTT. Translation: CASSQGAEAFF.

The CDR3 DNA reads TGTGCCAGCAGCTCCGCCCGAGTCTATGGCTACACCTTC. It translates to CASSSARVYGYTF. This sequence joins TRBV28 and TRBJ1-2; D remains unclear. This CDR3 comprises 13 residues. Germline CDR1 reads MDHEN; CDR2 reads SYDVKM. Trimming left V 6 bases short and J 4 bases short, with 12 bases between.

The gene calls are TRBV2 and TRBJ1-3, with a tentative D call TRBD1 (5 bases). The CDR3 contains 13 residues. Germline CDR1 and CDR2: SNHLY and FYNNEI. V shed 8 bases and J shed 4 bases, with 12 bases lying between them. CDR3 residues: CASLPGWGNTIYF. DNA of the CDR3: TGTGCCAGCTTACCAGGGTGGGGAAACACCATATATTTT.

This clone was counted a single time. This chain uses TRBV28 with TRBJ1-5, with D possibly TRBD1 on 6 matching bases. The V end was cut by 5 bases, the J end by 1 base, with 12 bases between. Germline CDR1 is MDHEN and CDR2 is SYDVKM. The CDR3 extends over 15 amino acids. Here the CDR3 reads CASSLPGGSNQPQHF. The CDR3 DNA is TGTGCCAGCAGTCTCCCGGGGGGCAGCAATCAGCCCCAGCATTTT.

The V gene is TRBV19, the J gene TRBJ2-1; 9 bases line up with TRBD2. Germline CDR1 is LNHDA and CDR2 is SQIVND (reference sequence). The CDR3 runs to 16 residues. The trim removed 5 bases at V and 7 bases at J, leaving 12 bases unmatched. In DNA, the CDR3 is TGTGCCAGTAGTCCTAAACTAGCGGGTACTCGAAATGAGCAGTTCTTC. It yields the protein CASSPKLAGTRNEQFF. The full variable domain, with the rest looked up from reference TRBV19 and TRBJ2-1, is DGGITQSPKYLFRKEGQNVTLSCEQNLNHDAMYWYRQDPGQGLRLIYYSQIVNDFQKGDIAEGYSVSREKKESFPLTVTSAQKNPTAFYLCASSPKLAGTRNEQFFGPGTRLTVL.

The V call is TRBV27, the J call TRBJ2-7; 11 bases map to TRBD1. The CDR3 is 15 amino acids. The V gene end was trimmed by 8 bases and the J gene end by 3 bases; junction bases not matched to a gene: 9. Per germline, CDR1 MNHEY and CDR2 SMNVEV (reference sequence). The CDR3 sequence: CASRDRGASYYEQYF. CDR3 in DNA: TGTGCCAGCCGGGACAGGGGGGCCTCCTACTACGAGCAGTACTTC.

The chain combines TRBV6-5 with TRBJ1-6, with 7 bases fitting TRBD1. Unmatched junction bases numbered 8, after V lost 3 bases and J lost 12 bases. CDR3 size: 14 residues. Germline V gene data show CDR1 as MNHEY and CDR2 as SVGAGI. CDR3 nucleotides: TGTGCCAGCAGTTATCAAGGGACAGTGGGACCCCTCCACTTT. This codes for CASSYQGTVGPLHF.

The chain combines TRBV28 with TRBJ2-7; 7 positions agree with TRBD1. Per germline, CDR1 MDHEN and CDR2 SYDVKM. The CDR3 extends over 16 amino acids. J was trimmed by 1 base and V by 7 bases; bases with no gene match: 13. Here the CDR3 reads CASTSLGDSGSYEQYF. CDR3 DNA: TGTGCCAGCACTTCACTGGGGGACAGCGGTTCCTACGAGCAGTACTTC.

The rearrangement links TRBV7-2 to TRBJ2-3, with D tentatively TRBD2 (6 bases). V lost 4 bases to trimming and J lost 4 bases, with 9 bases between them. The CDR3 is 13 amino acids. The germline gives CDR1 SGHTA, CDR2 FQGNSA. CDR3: CASSSTGADTQYF. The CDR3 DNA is TGTGCCAGCAGCTCGACGGGGGCAGATACGCAGTATTTT.

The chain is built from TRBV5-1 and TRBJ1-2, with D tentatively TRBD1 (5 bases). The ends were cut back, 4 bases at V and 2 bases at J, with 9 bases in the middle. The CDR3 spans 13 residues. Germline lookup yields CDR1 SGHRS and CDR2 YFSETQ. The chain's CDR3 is CASSPGLNYGYTF. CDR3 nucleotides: TGCGCCAGCAGCCCGGGACTCAACTATGGCTACACCTTC.

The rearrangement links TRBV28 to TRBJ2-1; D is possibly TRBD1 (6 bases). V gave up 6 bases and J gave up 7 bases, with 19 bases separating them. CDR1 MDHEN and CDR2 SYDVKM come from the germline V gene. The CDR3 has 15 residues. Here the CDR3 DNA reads TGTGCCAGCAGCCCGGTTACAGGGCGGCAGAATGAGCAGTTCTTC. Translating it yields CASSPVTGRQNEQFF.

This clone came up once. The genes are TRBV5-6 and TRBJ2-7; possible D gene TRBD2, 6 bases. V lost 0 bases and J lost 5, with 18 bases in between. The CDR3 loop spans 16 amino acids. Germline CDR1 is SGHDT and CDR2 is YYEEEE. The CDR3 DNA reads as TGTGCCAGCAGCTTGGCCCTGGCTAGCGCATTCCACGAGCAGTACTTC. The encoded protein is CASSLALASAFHEQYF.

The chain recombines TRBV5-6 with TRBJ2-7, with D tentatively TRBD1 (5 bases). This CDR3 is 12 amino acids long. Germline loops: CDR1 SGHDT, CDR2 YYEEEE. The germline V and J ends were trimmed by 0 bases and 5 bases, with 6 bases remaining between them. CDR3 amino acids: CASSLVGDEQYF. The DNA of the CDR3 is TGTGCCAGCAGCTTGGTAGGGGACGAGCAGTACTTC.

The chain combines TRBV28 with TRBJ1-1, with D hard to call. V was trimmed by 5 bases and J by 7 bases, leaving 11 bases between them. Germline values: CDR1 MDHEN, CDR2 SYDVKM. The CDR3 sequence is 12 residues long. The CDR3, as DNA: TGTGCCAGCAGTGTCACATCGATTGAAGCTTTCTTT. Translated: CASSVTSIEAFF.

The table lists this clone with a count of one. CDR3 sequence (DNA): TGCGCCAGCAGCCAAGTGGGACAGAGCTCTGGAAACACCATATATTTT. The encoded protein is CASSQVGQSSGNTIYF. The chain combines TRBV4-1 with TRBJ1-3, with 7 bases matching TRBD1. Losses at the gene ends were 1 base for V and 0 bases for J; bases not matched to a gene: 3. The germline gives CDR1 MGHRA, CDR2 YSYEKL. The CDR3 contains 16 residues.

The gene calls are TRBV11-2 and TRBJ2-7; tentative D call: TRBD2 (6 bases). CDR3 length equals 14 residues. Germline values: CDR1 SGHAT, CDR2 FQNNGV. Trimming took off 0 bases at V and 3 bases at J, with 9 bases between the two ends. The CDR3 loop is CASSLEGGLYEQYF. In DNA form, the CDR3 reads TGTGCCAGCAGCTTAGAGGGAGGACTCTACGAGCAGTACTTC.

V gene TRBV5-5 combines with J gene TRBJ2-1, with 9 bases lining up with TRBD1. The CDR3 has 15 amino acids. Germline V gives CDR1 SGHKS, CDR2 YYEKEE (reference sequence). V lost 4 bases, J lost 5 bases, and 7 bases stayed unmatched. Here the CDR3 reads CASSPGQGIDNEQFF. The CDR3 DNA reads TGTGCCAGCAGCCCCGGACAGGGGATAGACAATGAGCAGTTCTTC. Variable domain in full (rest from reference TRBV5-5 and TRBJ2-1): DAGVTQSPTHLIKTRGQQVTLRCSPISGHKSVSWYQQVLGQGPQFIFQYYEKEERGRGNFPDRFSARQFPNYSSELNVNALLLGDSALYLCASSPGQGIDNEQFFGPGTRLTVL.

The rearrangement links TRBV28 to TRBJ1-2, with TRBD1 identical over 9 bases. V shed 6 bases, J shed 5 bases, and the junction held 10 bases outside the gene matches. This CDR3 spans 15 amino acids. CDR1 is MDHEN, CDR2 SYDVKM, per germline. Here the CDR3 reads CASSRTGVIGYGYTF. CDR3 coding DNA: TGTGCCAGCAGCCGGACAGGGGTTATAGGATATGGCTACACCTTC.